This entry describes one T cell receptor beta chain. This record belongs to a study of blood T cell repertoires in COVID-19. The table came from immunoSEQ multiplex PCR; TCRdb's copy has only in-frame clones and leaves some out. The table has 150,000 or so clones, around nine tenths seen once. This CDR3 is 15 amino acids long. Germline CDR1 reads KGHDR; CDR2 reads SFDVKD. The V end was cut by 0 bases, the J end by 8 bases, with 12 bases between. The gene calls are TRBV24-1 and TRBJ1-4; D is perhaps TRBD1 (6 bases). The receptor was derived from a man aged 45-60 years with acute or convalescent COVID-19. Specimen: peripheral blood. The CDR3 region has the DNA TGTGCCACCAGTGATTTGGAGGCAGGGGTGGAAAAACTGTTTTTT. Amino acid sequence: CATSDLEAGVEKLFF.